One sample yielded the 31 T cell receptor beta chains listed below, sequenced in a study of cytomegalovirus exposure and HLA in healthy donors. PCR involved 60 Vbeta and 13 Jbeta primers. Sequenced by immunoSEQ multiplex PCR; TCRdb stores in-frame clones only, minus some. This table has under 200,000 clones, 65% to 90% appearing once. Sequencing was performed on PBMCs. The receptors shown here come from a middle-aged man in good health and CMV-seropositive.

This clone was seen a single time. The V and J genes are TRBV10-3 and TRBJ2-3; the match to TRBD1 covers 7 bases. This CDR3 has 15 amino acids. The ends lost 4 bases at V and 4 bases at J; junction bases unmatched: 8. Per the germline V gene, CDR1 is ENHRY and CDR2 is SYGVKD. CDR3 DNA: TGTGCCATCAGTGGTGGGACAGTAGTCGCAGATACGCAGTATTTT. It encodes CAISGGTVVADTQYF.

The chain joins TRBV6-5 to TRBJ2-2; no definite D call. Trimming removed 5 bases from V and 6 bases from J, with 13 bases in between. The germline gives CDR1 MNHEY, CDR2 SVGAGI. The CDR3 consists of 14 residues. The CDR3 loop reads CASSRSTVPGELFF. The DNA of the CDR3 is TGTGCCAGCAGTCGTTCAACAGTCCCCGGGGAGCTGTTTTTT.

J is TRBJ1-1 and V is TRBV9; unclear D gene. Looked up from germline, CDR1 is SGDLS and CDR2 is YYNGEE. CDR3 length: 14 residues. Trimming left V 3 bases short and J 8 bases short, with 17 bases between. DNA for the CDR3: TGTGCCAGCAGCGGAGCCGGAAAAAGGGAGGAAGCTTTCTTT. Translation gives CASSGAGKREEAFF.

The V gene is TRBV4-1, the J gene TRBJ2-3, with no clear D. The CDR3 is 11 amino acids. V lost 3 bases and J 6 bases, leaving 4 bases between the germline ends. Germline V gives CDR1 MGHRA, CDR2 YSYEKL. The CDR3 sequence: CASSHMDTQYF. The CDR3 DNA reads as TGCGCCAGCAGCCATATGGATACGCAGTATTTT.

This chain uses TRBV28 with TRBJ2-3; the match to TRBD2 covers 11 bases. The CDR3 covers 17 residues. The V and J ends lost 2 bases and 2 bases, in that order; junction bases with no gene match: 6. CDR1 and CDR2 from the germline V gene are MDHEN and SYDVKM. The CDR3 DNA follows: TGTGCCAGCAGTTTAGGGGGACTAGCGGACAACACAGATACGCAGTATTTT. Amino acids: CASSLGGLADNTDTQYF.

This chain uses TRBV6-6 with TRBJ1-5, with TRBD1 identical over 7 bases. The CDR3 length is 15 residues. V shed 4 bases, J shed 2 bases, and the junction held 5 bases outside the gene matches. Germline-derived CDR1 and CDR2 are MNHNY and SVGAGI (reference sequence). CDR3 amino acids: CASSLADRGNQPQHF. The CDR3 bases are TGTGCCAGCAGTTTAGCAGACAGGGGCAATCAGCCCCAGCATTTT.

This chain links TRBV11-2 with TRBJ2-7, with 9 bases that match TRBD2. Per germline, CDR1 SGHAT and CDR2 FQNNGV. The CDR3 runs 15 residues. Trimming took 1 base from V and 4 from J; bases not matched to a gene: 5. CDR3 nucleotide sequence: TGTGCCAGCAGCTTAGTGGCGGGGGGGAAGTACGAGCAGTACTTC. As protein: CASSLVAGGKYEQYF.

The CDR3 is CASSYSASFDNEQFF. The DNA for the CDR3 is TGTGCCAGCAGTTACTCGGCTAGCTTCGACAATGAGCAGTTCTTC. The chain carries TRBV6-5 and TRBJ2-1, with a weak D call TRBD2 (5 bases). This CDR3 region has 15 residues. Trimming shortened V by 0 bases and J by 5 bases, and 11 bases separated the two germline ends. Germline loops: CDR1 MNHEY, CDR2 SVGAGI.

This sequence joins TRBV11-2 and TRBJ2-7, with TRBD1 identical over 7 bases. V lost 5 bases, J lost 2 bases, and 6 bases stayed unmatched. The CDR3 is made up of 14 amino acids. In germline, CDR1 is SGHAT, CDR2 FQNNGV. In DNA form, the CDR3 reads TGTGCCAGCAGCAACCGGGACAGTACCTACGAGCAGTACTTC. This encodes CASSNRDSTYEQYF.

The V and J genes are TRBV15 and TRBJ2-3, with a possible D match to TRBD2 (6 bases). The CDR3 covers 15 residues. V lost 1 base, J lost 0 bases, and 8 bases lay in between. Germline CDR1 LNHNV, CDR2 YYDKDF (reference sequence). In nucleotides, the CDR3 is TGTGCCACCAGCAGAGTTGCGGGGAGCACAGATACGCAGTATTTT. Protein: CATSRVAGSTDTQYF.

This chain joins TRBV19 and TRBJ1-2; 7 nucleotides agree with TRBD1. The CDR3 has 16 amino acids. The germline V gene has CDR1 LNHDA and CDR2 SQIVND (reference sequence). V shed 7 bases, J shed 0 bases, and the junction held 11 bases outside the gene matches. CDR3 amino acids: CASISKRDSSNYGYTF. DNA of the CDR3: TGTGCCAGTATCTCTAAACGGGACAGTTCTAACTATGGCTACACCTTC. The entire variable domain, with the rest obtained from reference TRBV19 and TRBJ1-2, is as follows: DGGITQSPKYLFRKEGQNVTLSCEQNLNHDAMYWYRQDPGQGLRLIYYSQIVNDFQKGDIAEGYSVSREKKESFPLTVTSAQKNPTAFYLCASISKRDSSNYGYTFGSGTRLTVV.

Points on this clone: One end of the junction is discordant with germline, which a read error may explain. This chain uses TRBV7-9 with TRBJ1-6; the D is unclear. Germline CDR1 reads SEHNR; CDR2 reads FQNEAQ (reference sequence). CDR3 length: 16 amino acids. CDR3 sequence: CSSSSSGLILGSPLHF. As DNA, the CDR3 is TGTTCCAGCAGCTCGTCCGGACTTATCCTGGGGTCACCCCTCCACTTT.

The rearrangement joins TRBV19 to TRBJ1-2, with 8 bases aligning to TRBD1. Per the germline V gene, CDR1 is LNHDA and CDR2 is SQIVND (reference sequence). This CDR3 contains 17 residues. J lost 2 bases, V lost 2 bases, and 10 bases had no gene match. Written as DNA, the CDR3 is TGTGCCAGTAGTATAAGTAGGACAGGGAACTCCAACTATGGCTACACCTTC. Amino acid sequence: CASSISRTGNSNYGYTF.

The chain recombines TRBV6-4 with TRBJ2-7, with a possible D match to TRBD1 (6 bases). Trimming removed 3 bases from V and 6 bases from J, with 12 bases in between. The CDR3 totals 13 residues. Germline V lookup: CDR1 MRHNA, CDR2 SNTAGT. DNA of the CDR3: TGTGCCAGCAGTGAACAACAGGGACGCGAGCAGTACTTC. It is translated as CASSEQQGREQYF.

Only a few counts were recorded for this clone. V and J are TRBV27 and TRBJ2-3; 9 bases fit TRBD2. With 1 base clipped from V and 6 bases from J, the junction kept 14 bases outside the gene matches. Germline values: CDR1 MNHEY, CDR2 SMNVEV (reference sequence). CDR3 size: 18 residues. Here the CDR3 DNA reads TGTGCCAGCAGTTTATGGGGGGTTGCGGGAGGGCCCGGGGATACGCAGTATTTT. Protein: CASSLWGVAGGPGDTQYF.

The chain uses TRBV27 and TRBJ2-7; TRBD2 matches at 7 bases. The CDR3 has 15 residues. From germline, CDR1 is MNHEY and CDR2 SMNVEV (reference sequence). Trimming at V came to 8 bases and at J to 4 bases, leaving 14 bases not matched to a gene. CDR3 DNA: TGTGCCAGCTCTTCGGGCGGGGGAGGCTTGTACGAGCAGTACTTC. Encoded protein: CASSSGGGGLYEQYF.

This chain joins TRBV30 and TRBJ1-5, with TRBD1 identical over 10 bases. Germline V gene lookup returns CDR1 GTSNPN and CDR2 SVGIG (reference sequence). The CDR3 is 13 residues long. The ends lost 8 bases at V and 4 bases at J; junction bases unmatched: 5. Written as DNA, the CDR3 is TGTGCCACGGGACAGGGGATAAATCAGCCCCAGCATTTT. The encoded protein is CATGQGINQPQHF.

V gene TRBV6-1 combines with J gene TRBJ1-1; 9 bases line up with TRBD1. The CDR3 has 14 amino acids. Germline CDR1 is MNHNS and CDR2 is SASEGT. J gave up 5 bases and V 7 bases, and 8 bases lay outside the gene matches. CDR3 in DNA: TGTGCCAGCACCTCACAGGGGGCGAGGACTGAAGCTTTCTTT. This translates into CASTSQGARTEAFF.

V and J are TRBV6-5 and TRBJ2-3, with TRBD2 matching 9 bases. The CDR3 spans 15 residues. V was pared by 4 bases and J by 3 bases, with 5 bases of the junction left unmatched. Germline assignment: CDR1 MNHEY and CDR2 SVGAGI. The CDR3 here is CASSSPSGVTDTQYF. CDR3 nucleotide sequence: TGTGCCAGCAGTTCGCCTAGCGGGGTTACAGATACGCAGTATTTT.

The CDR3 DNA follows: TGTGCCAGCAGTTATCTAGCGGGGTCCTACAATGAGCAGTTCTTC. It yields the protein CASSYLAGSYNEQFF. This chain links TRBV11-1 with TRBJ2-1, with 9 bases aligning to TRBD2. CDR3 length: 15 residues. After removal of 6 bases from V and 1 base from J, the junction contained 4 bases not matched to a gene. Germline CDR1 is SGHAT and CDR2 is FQDESV (reference sequence).

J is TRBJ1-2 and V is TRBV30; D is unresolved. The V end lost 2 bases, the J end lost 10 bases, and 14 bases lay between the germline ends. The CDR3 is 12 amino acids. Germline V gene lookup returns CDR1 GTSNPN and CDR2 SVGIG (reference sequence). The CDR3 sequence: CAWSTGLAFYTF. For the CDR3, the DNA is TGTGCCTGGAGTACGGGTCTCGCCTTCTACACCTTC.

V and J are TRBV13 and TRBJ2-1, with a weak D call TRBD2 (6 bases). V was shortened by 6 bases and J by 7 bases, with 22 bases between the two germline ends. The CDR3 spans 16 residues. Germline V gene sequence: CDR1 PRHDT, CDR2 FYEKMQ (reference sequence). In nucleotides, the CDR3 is TGTGCCAGCAGTTGGGGCCGCGGGGCCTCGTTAAATGAGCAGTTCTTC. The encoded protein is CASSWGRGASLNEQFF. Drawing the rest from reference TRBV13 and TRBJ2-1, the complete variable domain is AAGVIQSPRHLIKEKRETATLKCYPIPRHDTVYWYQQGPGQDPQFLISFYEKMQSDKGSIPDRFSAQQFSDYHSELNMSSLELGDSALYFCASSWGRGASLNEQFFGPGTRLTVL.

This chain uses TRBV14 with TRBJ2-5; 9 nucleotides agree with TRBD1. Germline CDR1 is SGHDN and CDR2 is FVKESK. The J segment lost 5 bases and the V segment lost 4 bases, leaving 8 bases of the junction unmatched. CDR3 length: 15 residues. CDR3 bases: TGTGCCAGCAGCCCCGGGACAGGGTTTCGTGAGACCCAGTACTTC. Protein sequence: CASSPGTGFRETQYF.

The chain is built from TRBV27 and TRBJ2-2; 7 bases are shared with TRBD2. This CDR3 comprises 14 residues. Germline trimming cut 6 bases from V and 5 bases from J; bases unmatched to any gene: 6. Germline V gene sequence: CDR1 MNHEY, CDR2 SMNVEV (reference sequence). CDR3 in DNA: TGTGCCAGCAGCAAGCGGGATTGGACCGGGGAGCTGTTTTTT. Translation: CASSKRDWTGELFF.

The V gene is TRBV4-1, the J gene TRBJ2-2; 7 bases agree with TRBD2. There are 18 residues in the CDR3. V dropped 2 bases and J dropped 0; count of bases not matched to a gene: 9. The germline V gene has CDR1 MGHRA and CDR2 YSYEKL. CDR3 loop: CASSQKGLLDANTGELFF. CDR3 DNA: TGCGCCAGCAGCCAAAAGGGACTACTAGACGCGAACACCGGGGAGCTGTTTTTT.

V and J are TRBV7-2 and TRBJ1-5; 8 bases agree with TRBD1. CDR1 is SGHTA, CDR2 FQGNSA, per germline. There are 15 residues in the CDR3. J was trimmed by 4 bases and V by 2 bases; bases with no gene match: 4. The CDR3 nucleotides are TGTGCCAGCAGCTTAACAAACAGGGGGAATCAGCCCCAGCATTTT. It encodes CASSLTNRGNQPQHF.

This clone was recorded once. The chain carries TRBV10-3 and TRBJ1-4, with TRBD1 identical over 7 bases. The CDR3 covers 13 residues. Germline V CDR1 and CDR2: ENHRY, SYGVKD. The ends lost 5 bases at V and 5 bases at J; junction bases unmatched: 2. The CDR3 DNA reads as TGTGCCATCAGTCCGGGACAGAATGAAAAACTGTTTTTT. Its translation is CAISPGQNEKLFF.

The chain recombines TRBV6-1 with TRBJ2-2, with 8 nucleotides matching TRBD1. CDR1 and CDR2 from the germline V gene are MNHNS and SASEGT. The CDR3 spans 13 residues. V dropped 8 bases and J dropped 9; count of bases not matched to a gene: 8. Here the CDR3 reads CASHGQGPWELFF. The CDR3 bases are TGTGCCAGCCATGGACAGGGCCCGTGGGAGCTGTTTTTT.

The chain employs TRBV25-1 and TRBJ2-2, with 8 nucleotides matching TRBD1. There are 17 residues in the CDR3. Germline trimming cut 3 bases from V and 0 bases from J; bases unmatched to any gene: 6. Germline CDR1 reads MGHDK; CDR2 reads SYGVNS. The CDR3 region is CASSDPSGGANTGELFF. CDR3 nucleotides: TGTGCCAGCAGTGACCCTTCAGGGGGCGCGAACACCGGGGAGCTGTTTTTT.

The CDR3: CASSPHRGGDTEAFF. The CDR3 DNA reads TGTGCCAGCAGCCCACACAGGGGGGGGGACACTGAAGCTTTCTTT. The genes are TRBV27 and TRBJ1-1; the match to TRBD1 covers 8 bases. Germline loops: CDR1 MNHEY, CDR2 SMNVEV (reference sequence). CDR3 length: 15 residues. J was trimmed by 3 bases and V by 6 bases; bases with no gene match: 9.

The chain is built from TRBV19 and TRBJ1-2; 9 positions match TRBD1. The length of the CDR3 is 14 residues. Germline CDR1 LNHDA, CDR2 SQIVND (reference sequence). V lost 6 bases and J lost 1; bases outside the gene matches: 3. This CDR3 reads CASRRQGGNYGYTF. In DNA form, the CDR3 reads TGTGCCAGTAGACGACAGGGGGGTAACTATGGCTACACCTTC.